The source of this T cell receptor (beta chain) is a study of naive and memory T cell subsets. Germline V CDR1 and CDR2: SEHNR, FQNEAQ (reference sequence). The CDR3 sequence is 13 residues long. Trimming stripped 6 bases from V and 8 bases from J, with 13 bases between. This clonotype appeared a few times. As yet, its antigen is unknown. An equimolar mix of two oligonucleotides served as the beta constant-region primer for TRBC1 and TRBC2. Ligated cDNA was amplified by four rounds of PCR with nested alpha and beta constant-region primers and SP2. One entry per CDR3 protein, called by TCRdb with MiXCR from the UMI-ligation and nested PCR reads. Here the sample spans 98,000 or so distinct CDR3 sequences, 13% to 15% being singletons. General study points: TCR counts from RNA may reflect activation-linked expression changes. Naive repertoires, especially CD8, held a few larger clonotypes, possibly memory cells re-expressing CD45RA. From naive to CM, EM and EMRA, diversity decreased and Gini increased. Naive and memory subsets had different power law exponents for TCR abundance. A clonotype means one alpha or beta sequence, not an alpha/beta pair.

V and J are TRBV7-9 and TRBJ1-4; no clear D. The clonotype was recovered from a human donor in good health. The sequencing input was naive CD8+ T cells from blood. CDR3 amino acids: CASSSGTEEKLFF. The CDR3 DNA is TGTGCCAGCAGTTCCGGTACAGAGGAAAAACTGTTTTTT.